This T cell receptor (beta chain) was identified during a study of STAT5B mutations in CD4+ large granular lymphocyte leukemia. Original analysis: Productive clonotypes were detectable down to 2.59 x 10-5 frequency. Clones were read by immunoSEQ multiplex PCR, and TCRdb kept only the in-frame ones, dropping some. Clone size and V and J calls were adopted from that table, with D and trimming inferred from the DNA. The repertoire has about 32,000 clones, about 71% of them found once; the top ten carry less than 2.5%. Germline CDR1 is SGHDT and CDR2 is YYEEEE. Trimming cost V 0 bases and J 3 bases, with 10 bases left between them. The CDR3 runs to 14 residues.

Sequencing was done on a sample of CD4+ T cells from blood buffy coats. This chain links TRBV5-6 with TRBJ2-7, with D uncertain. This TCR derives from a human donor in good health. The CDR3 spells CASSLDWADYEQYF. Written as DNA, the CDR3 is TGTGCCAGCAGCTTGGATTGGGCAGACTACGAGCAGTACTTC. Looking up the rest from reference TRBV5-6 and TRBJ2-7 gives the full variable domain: DAGVTQSPTHLIKTRGQQVTLRCSPKSGHDTVSWYQQALGQGPQFIFQYYEEEERQRGNFPDRFSGHQFPNYSSELNVNALLLGDSALYLCASSLDWADYEQYFGPGTRLTVT.